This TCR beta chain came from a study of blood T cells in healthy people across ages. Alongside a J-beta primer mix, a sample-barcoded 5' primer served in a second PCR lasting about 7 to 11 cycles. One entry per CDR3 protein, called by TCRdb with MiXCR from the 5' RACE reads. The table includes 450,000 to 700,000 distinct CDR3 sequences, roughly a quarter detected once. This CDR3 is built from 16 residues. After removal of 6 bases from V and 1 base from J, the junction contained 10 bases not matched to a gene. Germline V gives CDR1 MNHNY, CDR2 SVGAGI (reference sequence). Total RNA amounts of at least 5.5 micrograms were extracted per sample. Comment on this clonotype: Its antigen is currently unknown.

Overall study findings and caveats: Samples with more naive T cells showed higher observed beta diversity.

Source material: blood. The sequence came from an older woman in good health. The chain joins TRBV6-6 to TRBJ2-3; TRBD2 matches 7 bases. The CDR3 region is CASSLGLERGTDTQYF. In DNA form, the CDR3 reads TGTGCCAGCAGCCTCGGACTAGAGAGAGGCACAGATACGCAGTATTTT.